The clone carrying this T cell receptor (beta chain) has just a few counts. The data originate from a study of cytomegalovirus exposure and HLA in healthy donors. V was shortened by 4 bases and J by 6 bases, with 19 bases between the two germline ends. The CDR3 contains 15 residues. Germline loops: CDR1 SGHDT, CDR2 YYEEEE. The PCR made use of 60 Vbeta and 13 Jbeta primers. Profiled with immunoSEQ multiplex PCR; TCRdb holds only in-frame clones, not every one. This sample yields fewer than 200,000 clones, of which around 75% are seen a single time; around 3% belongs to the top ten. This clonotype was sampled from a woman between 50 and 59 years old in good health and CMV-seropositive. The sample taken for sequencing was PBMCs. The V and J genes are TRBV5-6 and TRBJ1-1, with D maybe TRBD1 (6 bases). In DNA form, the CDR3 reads TGTGCCAGCAGCCCGGGGAGACAGGAGGCCCCTGAAGCTTTCTTT. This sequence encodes CASSPGRQEAPEAFF. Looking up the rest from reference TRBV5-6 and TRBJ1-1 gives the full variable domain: DAGVTQSPTHLIKTRGQQVTLRCSPKSGHDTVSWYQQALGQGPQFIFQYYEEEERQRGNFPDRFSGHQFPNYSSELNVNALLLGDSALYLCASSPGRQEAPEAFFGQGTRLTVV.